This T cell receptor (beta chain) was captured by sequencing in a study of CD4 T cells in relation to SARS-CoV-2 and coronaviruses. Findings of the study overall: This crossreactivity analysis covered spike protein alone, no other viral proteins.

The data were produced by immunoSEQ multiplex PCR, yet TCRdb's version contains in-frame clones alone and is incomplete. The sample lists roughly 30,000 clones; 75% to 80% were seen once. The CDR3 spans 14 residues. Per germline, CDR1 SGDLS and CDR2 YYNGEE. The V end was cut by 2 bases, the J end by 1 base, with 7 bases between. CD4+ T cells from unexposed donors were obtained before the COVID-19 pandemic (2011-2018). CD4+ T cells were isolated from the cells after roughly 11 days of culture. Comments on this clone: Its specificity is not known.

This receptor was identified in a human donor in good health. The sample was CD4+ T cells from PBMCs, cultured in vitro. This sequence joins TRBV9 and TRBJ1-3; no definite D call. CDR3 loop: CASSVPSSGNTIYF. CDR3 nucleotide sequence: TGTGCCAGCAGCGTCCCCTCTTCTGGAAACACCATATATTTT.